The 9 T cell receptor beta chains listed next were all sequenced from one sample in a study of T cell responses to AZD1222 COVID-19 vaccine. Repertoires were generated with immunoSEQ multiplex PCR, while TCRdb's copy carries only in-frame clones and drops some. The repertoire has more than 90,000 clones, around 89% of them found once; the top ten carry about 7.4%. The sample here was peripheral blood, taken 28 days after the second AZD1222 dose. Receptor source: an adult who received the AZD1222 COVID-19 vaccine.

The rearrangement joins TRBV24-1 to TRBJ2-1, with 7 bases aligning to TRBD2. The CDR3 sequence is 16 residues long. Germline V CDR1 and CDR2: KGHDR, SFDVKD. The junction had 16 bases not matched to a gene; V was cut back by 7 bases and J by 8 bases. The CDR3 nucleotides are TGTGCCACCAGGCCCTCGGGTAGCGGGCCCTTTGATGAGCAGTTCTTC. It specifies CATRPSGSGPFDEQFF.

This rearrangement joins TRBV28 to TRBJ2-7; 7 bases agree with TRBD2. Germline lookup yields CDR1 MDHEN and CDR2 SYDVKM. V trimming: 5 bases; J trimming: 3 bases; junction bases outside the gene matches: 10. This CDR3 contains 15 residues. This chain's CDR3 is CASSPPGGRLYEQYF. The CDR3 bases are TGTGCCAGCAGTCCGCCGGGCGGGAGACTCTACGAGCAGTACTTC. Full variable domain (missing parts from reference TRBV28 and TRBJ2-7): DVKVTQSSRYLVKRTGEKVFLECVQDMDHENMFWYRQDPGLGLRLIYFSYDVKMKEKGDIPEGYSVSREKKERFSLILESASTNQTSMYLCASSPPGGRLYEQYFGPGTRLTVT.

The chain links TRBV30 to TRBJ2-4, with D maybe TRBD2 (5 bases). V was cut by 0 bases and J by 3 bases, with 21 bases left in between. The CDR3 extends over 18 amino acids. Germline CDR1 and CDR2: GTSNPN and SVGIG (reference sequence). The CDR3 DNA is TGTGCCTGGAGTGTAGTGTCTAGCATGCTACGGGTCAAAAACATTCAGTACTTC. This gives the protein CAWSVVSSMLRVKNIQYF.

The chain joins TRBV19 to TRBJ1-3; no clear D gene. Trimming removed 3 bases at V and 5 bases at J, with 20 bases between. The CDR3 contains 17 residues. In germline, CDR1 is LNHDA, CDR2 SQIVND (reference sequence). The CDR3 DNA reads TGTGCCAGTAGTATTCGGAGAGGGATGTTGGCGAGAAACACCATATATTTT. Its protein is CASSIRRGMLARNTIYF.

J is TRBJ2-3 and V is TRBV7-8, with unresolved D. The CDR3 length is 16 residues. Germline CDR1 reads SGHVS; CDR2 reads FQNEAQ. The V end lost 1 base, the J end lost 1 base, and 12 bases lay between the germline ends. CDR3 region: CASSLVTTSGTDTQYF. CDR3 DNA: TGTGCCAGCAGCTTAGTGACGACCAGCGGCACAGATACGCAGTATTTT. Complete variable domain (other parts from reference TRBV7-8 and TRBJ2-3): GAGVSQSPRYKVAKRGQDVALRCDPISGHVSLFWYQQALGQGPEFLTYFQNEAQLDKSGLPSDRFFAERPEGSVSTLKIQRTQQEDSAVYLCASSLVTTSGTDTQYFGPGTRLTVL.

The CDR3 region is CSARKKETQYF. Here the CDR3 DNA reads TGCAGTGCTAGAAAAAAAGAGACCCAGTACTTC. The chain couples TRBV20-1 to TRBJ2-5; the D is unclear. The CDR3 loop spans 11 amino acids. Deletions cut 2 bases from V and 3 bases from J, with 4 bases between. The V gene's germline CDR1 is DFQATT and CDR2 SNEGSKA (reference sequence).

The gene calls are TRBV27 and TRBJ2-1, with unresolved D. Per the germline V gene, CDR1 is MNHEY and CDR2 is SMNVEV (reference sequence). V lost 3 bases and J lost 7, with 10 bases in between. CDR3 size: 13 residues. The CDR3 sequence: CASSLFPGNEQFF. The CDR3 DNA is TGTGCCAGCAGTTTGTTTCCCGGAAATGAGCAGTTCTTC.

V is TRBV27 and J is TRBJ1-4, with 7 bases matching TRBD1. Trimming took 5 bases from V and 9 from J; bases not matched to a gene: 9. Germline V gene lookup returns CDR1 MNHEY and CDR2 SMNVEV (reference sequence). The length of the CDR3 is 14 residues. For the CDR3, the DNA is TGTGCCAGCAGTCTCGCAGGGGGTGTCCAAAAACTGTTTTTT. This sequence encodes CASSLAGGVQKLFF. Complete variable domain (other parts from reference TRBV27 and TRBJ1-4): EAQVTQNPRYLITVTGKKLTVTCSQNMNHEYMSWYRQDPGLGLRQIYYSMNVEVTDKGDVPEGYKVSRKEKRNFPLILESPSPNQTSLYFCASSLAGGVQKLFFGSGTQLSVL.

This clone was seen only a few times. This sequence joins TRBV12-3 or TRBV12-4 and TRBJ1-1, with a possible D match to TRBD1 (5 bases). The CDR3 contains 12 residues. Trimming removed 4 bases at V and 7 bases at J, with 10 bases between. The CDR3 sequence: CASSWGILEAFF. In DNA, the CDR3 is TGTGCCAGCAGTTGGGGGATCCTTGAAGCTTTCTTT.